Given below is one TCR beta chain in context. Other DNA sequences in this specimen translate into the identical CDR3. The data were taken from a study of cytomegalovirus exposure and HLA in healthy donors. From germline, CDR1 is GTSNPN and CDR2 SVGIG (reference sequence). CDR3 length: 12 amino acids. V lost 5 bases, J lost 2 bases, and 2 bases stayed unmatched. The PCR employed 60 Vbeta primers together with 13 Jbeta primers. TCRdb's table, derived via immunoSEQ multiplex PCR, lists solely in-frame clones and lacks some. The data contain tens of thousands of clones, under 80% of them singletons. This clonotype originated in a male donor in good health and CMV-seronegative. The genes are TRBV30 and TRBJ1-2; 7 bases fit TRBD1. The sequenced sample consisted of PBMCs. The CDR3 here is CAWGTVNYGYTF. The CDR3 nucleotides are TGTGCCTGGGGGACAGTAAACTATGGCTACACCTTC.